This T cell receptor beta chain was profiled in a study of blood T cell repertoires in COVID-19. Method: immunoSEQ multiplex PCR; TCRdb's copy keeps in-frame clones and lacks some. The data contain about 270,000 clones, roughly nine tenths of them singletons. V lost 4 bases and J lost 1, with 8 bases in between. Per germline, CDR1 SGHRS and CDR2 YFSETQ. This CDR3 is built from 13 residues. The source material was PBMCs or T cells enriched from blood (not recorded which). This TCR derives from a young woman who had recovered from COVID-19. This rearrangement joins TRBV5-1 to TRBJ1-1; D unresolved. In DNA form, the CDR3 reads TGCGCCAGCAGCCCTCGGTCGAACACTGAAGCTTTCTTT. It yields the protein CASSPRSNTEAFF.